This entry describes one T cell receptor (beta chain). Its antigen target is currently unknown. No base qualities exist here, and no much larger clone lies one base off it. Whole blood was collected in K2EDTA tubes by collaborating institutions according to the institutions' own protocols. For TCRbeta analysis, collaborators shipped samples in one of three forms: frozen whole blood, isolated PBMCs, or DNA extracted from either of those sample types. The record originates from a study of blood T cell repertoires in COVID-19 (dated by TCRdb to the early 2020s). With respect to the entire study: Collaborator samples came from the United States, Italy and Spain and covered acute and convalescent phases of COVID-19. The prospective study material was composed of cDNA or gDNA derived from T cells, B-cell-depleted T cells, or PBMCs. The dataset comprised deeply sampled blood TCRbeta repertoires from subjects exposed to, actively infected with, or recovered from COVID-19. A freely available public database, intended as a resource for researchers studying the immune response to SARS-CoV-2, is where the repertoires were released. The samples were drawn from the first 160 participants of the ongoing ImmuneRACE study and from under 1,500 subjects provided by 6 global collaborators. A de-identified subject ID, COVID-19 status, age in years and sex were almost always included in the sample metadata. HLA class I and class II types, where available, came from metadata supplied by the sample provider rather than from assay-based typing. What the authors observed across the whole study: Clinical and demographic metadata were provided uncurated, with the amount varying by source and participant.

TCRbeta CDR3 regions were amplified from genomic DNA using the immunoSEQ Assay, a bias-controlled multiplex PCR. In the paper's pipeline: Nucleated cell counts per sample were estimated from amplification of reference gene primers within the assay. Sequence reads were collapsed and filtered to measure the absolute abundance of every unique TCRbeta CDR3 rearrangement. For each sample, productive Simpson clonality was calculated as the square root of Simpson's diversity index over productive rearrangements. Drawn from immuneACCESS, this table holds only the in-frame rearrangements with V and J called that TCRdb kept. Clones are partly lost; checked studies trace under half to an unresolved V gene and leave the rest unexplained. V, J and clone size were drawn from that table, and D and trimming were deduced from the DNA. The sample yields 95,000 to 150,000 clones; roughly four fifths were counted once. More than 4.5% of the sample belongs to the ten largest clones.

Source material: peripheral blood. This clonotype was sampled from a woman between 65 and 79 years old with acute or convalescent COVID-19.

CDR3 sequence: CASSGDLSNQPQHF. The sequenced DNA is TGTGCCAGCAGCGGAGATCTGAGCAATCAGCCCCAGCATTTT. The chain is assembled from TRBV6-2 or TRBV6-3 and TRBJ1-5, with no confident D gene call. Sequences MNHEY (CDR1) and SVGEGT (CDR2) are obtained from the germline V gene. V and J are truncated by 6 bases and 1 base respectively, leaving an intervening sequence of 10 bases. The CDR3 runs 14 amino acids, cysteine and phenylalanine included. Kept here is only the CDR3 DNA, which spans 42 bases and is read in frame from base 1.